The subject of this entry is one T cell receptor beta chain. Its antigen is not identified. This sample is drawn from a study of CD8+CD57+ T cells in acquired aplastic anemia. Study observations and caveats: In CD8+ cells, Simpson's diversity showed no significant difference between patients and controls.

J was trimmed by 4 bases and V by 0 bases; bases with no gene match: 5. Germline V gene sequence: CDR1 LGHNA, CDR2 YSLEER. This CDR3 comprises 15 residues. TCR beta VDJ and CDR3 profiling used genomic DNA as template. TCRdb reprocessed the reads with MiXCR, giving one entry per CDR3 protein. The table shows 100,000 to 150,000 distinct CDR3 sequences, with around 48% occurring only once. Sequencing input: sorted CD4+, CD8+, or CD8+CD57+ T cells (not recorded which) from PBMCs. The source of this sequence is a human donor in good health, serving as a control. The V and J genes are TRBV4-3 and TRBJ1-2; the match to TRBD1 covers 7 bases. The CDR3 sequence is CASSQDQQGFYGYTF. CDR3 sequence (DNA): TGCGCCAGCAGCCAAGATCAACAGGGGTTCTATGGCTACACCTTC.